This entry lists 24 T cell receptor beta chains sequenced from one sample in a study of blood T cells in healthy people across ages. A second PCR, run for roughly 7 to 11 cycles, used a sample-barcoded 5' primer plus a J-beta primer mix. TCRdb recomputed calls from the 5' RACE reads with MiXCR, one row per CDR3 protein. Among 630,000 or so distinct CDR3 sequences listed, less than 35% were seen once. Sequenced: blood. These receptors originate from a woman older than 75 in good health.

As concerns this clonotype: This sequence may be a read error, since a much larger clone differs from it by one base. CDR3 nucleotides: TGTGCCAGCAGCTTAGAACATTGGGCAGCGCAAGAGACCCTGTACTTC. This sequence encodes CASSLEHWAAQETLYF. The rearrangement joins TRBV7-9 to TRBJ2-4; D not resolved. The CDR3 spans 16 residues. CDR1 and CDR2 (germline): SEHNR, FQNEAQ (reference sequence). Trimming took off 1 base at V and 15 bases at J, with 25 bases between the two ends.

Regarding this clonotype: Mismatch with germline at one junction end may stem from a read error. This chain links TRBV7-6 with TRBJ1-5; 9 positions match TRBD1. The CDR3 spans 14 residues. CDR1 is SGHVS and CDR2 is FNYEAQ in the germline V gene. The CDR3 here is CASSPQDRGQPRHF. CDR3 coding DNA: TGTGCCAGCAGCCCGCAGGACAGGGGTCAGCCCCGGCATTTT.

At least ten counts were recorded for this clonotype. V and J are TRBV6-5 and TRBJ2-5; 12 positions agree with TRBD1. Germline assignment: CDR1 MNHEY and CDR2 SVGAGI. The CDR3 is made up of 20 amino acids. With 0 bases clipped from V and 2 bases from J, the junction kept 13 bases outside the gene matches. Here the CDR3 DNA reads TGTGCCAGCAGTTACTCATCGTCCGGGACAGGGGGCACCCCTCAAGAGACCCAGTACTTC. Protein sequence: CASSYSSSGTGGTPQETQYF.

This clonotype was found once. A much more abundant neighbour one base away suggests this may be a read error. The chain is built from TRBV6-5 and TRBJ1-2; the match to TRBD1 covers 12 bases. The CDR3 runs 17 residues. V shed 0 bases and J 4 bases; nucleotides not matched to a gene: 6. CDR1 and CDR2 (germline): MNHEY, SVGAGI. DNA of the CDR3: TGTGCCAGCAGTTACTCGTCGGGACAGGGGGCCTGCTATGGCTACACCTTC. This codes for CASSYSSGQGACYGYTF.

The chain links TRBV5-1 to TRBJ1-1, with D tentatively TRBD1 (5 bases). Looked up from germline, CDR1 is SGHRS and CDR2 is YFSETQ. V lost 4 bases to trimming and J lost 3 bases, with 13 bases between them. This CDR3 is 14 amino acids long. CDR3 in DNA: TGCGCCAGCAGCCGGGACGGGTGGGACACTGAAGCTTTCTTT. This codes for CASSRDGWDTEAFF.

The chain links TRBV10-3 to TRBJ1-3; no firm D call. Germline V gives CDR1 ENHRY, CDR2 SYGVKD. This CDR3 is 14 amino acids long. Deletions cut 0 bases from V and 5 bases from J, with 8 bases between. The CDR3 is CAISESTRRNTIYF. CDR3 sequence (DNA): TGTGCCATCAGTGAGTCAACGCGACGAAACACCATATATTTT.

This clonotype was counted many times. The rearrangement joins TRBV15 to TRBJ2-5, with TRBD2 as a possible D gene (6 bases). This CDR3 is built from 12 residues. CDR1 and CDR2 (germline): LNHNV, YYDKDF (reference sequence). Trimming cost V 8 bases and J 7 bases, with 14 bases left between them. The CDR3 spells CATGPSEGTQYF. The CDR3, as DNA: TGTGCCACCGGTCCTAGCGAGGGGACCCAGTACTTC.

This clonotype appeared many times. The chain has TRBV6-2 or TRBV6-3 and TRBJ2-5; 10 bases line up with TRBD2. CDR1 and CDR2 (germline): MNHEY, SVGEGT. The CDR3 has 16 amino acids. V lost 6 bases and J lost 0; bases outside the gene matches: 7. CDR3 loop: CASSSLAGANQETQYF. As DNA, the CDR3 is TGTGCCAGCAGCTCTCTAGCGGGGGCCAACCAAGAGACCCAGTACTTC.

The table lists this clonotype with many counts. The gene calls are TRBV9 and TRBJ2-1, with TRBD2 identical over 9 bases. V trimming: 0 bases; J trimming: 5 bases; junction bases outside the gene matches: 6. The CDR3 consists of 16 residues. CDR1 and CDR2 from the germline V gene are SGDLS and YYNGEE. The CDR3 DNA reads TGTGCCAGCAGCGTAGCTCTGCAGCGGGGGGACAATGAGCAGTTCTTC. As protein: CASSVALQRGDNEQFF.

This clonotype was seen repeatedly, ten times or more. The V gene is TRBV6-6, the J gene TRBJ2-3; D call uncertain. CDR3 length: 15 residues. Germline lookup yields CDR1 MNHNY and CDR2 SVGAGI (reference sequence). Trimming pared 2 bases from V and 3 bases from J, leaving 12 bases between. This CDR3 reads CASSYGLGGTDTQYF. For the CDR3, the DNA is TGTGCCAGCAGTTACGGCCTAGGTGGAACAGATACGCAGTATTTT.

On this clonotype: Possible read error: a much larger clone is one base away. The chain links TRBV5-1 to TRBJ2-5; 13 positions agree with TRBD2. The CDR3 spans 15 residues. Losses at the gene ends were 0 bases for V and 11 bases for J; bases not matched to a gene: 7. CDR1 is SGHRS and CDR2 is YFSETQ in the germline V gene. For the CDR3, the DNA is TGCGCCAGCAGCTTGGATGGGACTAGCGGGGTTGAGCAGTACTTC. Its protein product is CASSLDGTSGVEQYF.

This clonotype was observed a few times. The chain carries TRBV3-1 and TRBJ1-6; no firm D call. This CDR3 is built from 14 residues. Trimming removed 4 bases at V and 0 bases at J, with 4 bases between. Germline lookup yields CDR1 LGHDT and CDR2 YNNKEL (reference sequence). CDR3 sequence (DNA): TGTGCCAGCAGCCGTGCCTCCTATAATTCACCCCTCCACTTT. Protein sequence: CASSRASYNSPLHF.

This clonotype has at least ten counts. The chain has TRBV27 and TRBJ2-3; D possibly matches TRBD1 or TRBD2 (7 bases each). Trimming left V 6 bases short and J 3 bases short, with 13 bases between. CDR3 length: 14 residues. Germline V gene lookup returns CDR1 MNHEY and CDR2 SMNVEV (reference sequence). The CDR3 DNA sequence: TGTGCCAGCAGGACAGGGAGGGGGACAGATACGCAGTATTTT. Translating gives CASRTGRGTDTQYF.

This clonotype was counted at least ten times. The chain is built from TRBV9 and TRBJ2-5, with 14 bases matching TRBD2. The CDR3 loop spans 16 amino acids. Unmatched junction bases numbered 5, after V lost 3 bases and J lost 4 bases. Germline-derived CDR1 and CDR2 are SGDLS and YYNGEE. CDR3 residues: CASSARTSGGTETQYF. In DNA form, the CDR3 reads TGTGCCAGCAGCGCGCGGACTAGCGGGGGGACAGAGACCCAGTACTTC. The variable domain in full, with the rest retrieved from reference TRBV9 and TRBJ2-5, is DSGVTQTPKHLITATGQRVTLRCSPRSGDLSVYWYQQSLDQGLQFLIQYYNGEERAKGNILERFSAQQFPDLHSELNLSSLELGDSALYFCASSARTSGGTETQYFGPGTRLLVL.

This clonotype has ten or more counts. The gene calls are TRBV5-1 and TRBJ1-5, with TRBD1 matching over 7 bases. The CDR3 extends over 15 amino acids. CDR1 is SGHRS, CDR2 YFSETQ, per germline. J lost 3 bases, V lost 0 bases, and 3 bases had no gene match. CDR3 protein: CASSLGDRPNQPQHF. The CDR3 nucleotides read TGCGCCAGCAGCTTGGGGGACAGACCCAATCAGCCCCAGCATTTT.

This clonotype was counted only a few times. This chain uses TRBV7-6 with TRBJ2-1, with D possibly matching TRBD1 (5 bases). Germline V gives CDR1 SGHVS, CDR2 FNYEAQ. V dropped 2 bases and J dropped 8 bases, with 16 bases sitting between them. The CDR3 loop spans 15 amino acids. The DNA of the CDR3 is TGTGCCAGCAGCTTAAGGGGCGTGGGCGAAGATGAGCAGTTCTTC. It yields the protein CASSLRGVGEDEQFF.

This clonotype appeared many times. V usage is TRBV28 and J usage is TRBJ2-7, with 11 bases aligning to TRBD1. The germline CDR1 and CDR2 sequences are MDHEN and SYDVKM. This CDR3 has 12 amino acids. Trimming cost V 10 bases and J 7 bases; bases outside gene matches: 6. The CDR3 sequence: CATGQGAWEQYF. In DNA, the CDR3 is TGTGCCACCGGACAGGGGGCTTGGGAGCAGTACTTC.

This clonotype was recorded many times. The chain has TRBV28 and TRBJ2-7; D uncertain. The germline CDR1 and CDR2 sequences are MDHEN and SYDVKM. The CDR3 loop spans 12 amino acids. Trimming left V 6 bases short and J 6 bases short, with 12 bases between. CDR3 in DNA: TGTGCCAGCAGATCTGGACCGAGCGAGCAGTACTTC. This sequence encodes CASRSGPSEQYF.

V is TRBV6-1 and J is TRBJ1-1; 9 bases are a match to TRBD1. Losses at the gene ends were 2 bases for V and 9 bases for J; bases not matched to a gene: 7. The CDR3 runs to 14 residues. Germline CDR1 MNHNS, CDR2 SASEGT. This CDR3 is CASSERTGARKAFF. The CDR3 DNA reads TGTGCCAGCAGTGAAAGGACAGGGGCCCGAAAAGCTTTCTTT.

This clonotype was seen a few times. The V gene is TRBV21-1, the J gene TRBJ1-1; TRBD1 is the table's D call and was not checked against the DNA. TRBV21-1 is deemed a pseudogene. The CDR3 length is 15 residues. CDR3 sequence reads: CASSKGRDINTEAFF. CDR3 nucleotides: TGTGCCAGCAGCAAAGGCCGGGACATAAACACTGAAGCTTTCTTT.

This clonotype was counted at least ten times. The CDR3 DNA follows: TGTGCCATCACCCGAGTGGGCCTAAACTATGGCTACACCTTC. As protein: CAITRVGLNYGYTF. The J gene is TRBJ1-2, the V gene TRBV10-3; unclear D gene. Germline values: CDR1 ENHRY, CDR2 SYGVKD. The CDR3 contains 14 residues. Trimming removed 7 bases from V and 2 bases from J, with 14 bases in between.

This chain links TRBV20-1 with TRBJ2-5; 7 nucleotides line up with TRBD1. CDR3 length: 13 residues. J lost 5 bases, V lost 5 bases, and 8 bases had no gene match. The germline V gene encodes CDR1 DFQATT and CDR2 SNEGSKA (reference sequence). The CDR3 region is CSAEGATGETQYF. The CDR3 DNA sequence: TGCAGTGCTGAGGGGGCGACCGGGGAGACCCAGTACTTC.

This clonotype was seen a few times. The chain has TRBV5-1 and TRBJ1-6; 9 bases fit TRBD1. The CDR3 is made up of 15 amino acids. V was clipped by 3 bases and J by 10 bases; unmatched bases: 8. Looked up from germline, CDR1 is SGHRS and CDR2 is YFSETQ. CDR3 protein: CASSWTDRGGSPLHF. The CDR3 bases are TGCGCCAGCAGCTGGACGGACAGGGGTGGATCACCCCTCCACTTT.

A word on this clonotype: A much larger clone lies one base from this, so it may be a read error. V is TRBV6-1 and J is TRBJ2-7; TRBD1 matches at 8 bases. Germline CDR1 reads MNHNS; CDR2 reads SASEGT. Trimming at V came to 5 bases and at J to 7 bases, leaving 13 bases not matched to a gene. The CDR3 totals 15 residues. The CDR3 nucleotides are TGTGCCAGCAGTCAGGACAGGGCACGCGTCAATGAGCAGTACTTC. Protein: CASSQDRARVNEQYF.